This passage covers 13 T cell receptor beta chains from one sample sequenced in a study of cytotoxic CD8 clonotypes in ibrutinib-treated CLL. Sequenced by immunoSEQ multiplex PCR; TCRdb stores in-frame clones only, minus some. The sample carries 110,000 to 150,000 clones, around 76% recorded once. The sequences come from PBMCs, collected after 24 months of ibrutinib treatment. These receptor sequences come from a human donor with chronic lymphocytic leukemia.

This clone was counted between two and nine times. The chain's CDR3 is CASGGTYEQYF. In DNA form, the CDR3 reads TGTGCCAGCGGGGGGACCTACGAGCAGTACTTC. The chain recombines TRBV27 with TRBJ2-7, with D tentatively TRBD2 (6 bases). The CDR3 spans 11 residues. The V and J ends lost 8 bases and 2 bases respectively, with 7 bases between them. In germline, CDR1 is MNHEY, CDR2 SMNVEV (reference sequence).

This clone has only a few counts. This rearrangement joins TRBV5-4 to TRBJ1-2; 8 positions match TRBD1. The V gene end was trimmed by 4 bases and the J gene end by 7 bases; junction bases not matched to a gene: 9. The CDR3 is made up of 14 amino acids. The V gene's germline CDR1 is SGHNT and CDR2 YYREEE (reference sequence). The CDR3 protein is CASSDTDRVAGYTF. The CDR3, as DNA: TGTGCCAGCAGCGACACGGACAGGGTGGCTGGCTACACCTTC.

The chain links TRBV28 to TRBJ2-7; D tentatively reads TRBD1 or TRBD2 (5 bases each). From germline, CDR1 is MDHEN and CDR2 SYDVKM. The CDR3 sequence is 17 residues long. Between the trimmed V and J ends, which lost 1 base and 6 bases, there was a span of 22 bases. CDR3 in DNA: TGTGCCAGCAGTTTATCCCGACCGGGACCCGCGAGGGGCGAGCAGTACTTC. Protein sequence: CASSLSRPGPARGEQYF.

The V call is TRBV7-9, the J call TRBJ2-7; D gene uncertain. The CDR3 consists of 13 residues. The V end was cut by 1 base, the J end by 3 bases, with 7 bases between. Germline V gene lookup returns CDR1 SEHNR and CDR2 FQNEAQ (reference sequence). The CDR3 loop reads CASSLDAGYEQYF. CDR3 coding DNA: TGTGCCAGCAGCTTAGACGCAGGCTACGAGCAGTACTTC.

This clone was counted ten times or more. The V call is TRBV5-1, the J call TRBJ1-1; possibly TRBD1 for D (5 bases). The V gene lost 5 bases and the J gene lost 2 bases, with 10 bases spanning the gap. The CDR3 consists of 13 residues. Germline CDR1 is SGHRS and CDR2 is YFSETQ. The CDR3 DNA reads as TGCGCCAGCAGTGCGGGGCTAAACACTGAAGCTTTCTTT. Translation: CASSAGLNTEAFF.

V gene TRBV5-1 combines with J gene TRBJ2-7; D remains ambiguous. Germline V lookup: CDR1 SGHRS, CDR2 YFSETQ. CDR3 length: 11 amino acids. Trimming took off 3 bases at V and 3 bases at J, with 4 bases between the two ends. DNA for the CDR3: TGCGCCAGCAGCTCGGGCTACGAGCAGTACTTC. This gives the protein CASSSGYEQYF.

This clone was counted only a few times. J is TRBJ2-1 and V is TRBV27, with D perhaps TRBD1 (6 bases). The CDR3 sequence is 14 residues long. Trimming removed 2 bases from V and 8 bases from J, with 13 bases in between. The germline gives CDR1 MNHEY, CDR2 SMNVEV (reference sequence). The CDR3 protein is CASSLGQGWDEQFF. DNA for the CDR3: TGTGCCAGCAGTTTAGGGCAGGGGTGGGATGAGCAGTTCTTC.

The chain employs TRBV6-5 and TRBJ1-2; possibly TRBD1 for D (5 bases). The V end was cut by 7 bases, the J end by 2 bases, with 11 bases between. The CDR3 loop spans 13 amino acids. CDR1 and CDR2 from the germline V gene are MNHEY and SVGAGI. CDR3 sequence reads: CASTVGPNYGYTF. CDR3 nucleotides: TGTGCCAGCACAGTGGGACCCAACTATGGCTACACCTTC.

J is TRBJ2-7 and V is TRBV29-1; D may match TRBD1 or TRBD2 (5 bases each). This CDR3 contains 13 residues. CDR1 and CDR2 from the germline V gene are SQVTM and ANQGSEA. V gave up 5 bases and J gave up 1 base, with 12 bases separating them. The CDR3 spells CSVLVGGSYEQYF. The CDR3 DNA reads as TGCAGCGTTTTGGTTGGGGGTTCCTACGAGCAGTACTTC.

This clone was counted only a few times. The rearrangement joins TRBV2 to TRBJ2-3; no reliable D call. Between the trimmed V and J ends, which lost 4 bases and 1 base, there was a span of 9 bases. The CDR3 runs 14 residues. Per the germline V gene, CDR1 is SNHLY and CDR2 is FYNNEI. Here the CDR3 reads CASSAEWGTDTQYF. In DNA form, the CDR3 reads TGTGCCAGCAGTGCCGAGTGGGGCACAGATACGCAGTATTTT.

A few counts support this clone. The rearrangement uses TRBV30 and TRBJ1-5; D may be TRBD1 (6 bases). V lost 3 bases and J 4 bases, leaving 16 bases between the germline ends. Germline CDR1 is GTSNPN and CDR2 is SVGIG (reference sequence). The CDR3 has 15 residues. The CDR3 sequence is CAWSAGGATNQPQHF. The CDR3, as DNA: TGTGCCTGGAGCGCCGGGGGGGCAACTAATCAGCCCCAGCATTTT.

This clone was observed a handful of times. The chain carries TRBV6-5 and TRBJ2-7, with TRBD2 identical over 7 bases. Looked up from germline, CDR1 is MNHEY and CDR2 is SVGAGI. V dropped 2 bases and J dropped 0; count of bases not matched to a gene: 4. The CDR3 runs to 15 residues. The DNA of the CDR3 is TGTGCCAGCAGTTACGGGCTAGCGGACTCCTACGAGCAGTACTTC. Protein sequence: CASSYGLADSYEQYF.

Here the CDR3 DNA reads TGCGCCAGCAGCCCAACGGGGGGCGATGACTATGGCTACACCTTC. This gives the protein CASSPTGGDDYGYTF. The genes are TRBV4-3 and TRBJ1-2; possible D gene TRBD1, 6 bases. The CDR3 consists of 15 residues. Germline V gene lookup returns CDR1 LGHNA and CDR2 YSLEER. V gave up 4 bases and J gave up 3 bases, with 15 bases separating them.